The source of this TCR beta chain is a study of blood T cell repertoires in COVID-19. About the research overall: Sites across the United States, Italy and Spain contributed samples from acute and convalescent COVID-19. The analysed material was cDNA or gDNA that came from T cells, B-cell-depleted T cells, or PBMCs.

Authors' methods: Reference gene primer amplification in the assay estimated nucleated cell counts. Using immunoSEQ multiplex PCR, the repertoire was profiled, and TCRdb retains in-frame clones only, with some absent. That table furnishes V, J and clone size, whereas the DNA furnished D and trimming. This table has 100,000 to 150,000 clones, around 82% appearing once. CDR3 length: 14 amino acids. V was pared by 4 bases and J by 2 bases, with 6 bases of the junction left unmatched. CDR1 and CDR2 from the germline V gene are GTSNPN and SVGIG (reference sequence). The sample taken for sequencing was peripheral blood. The chain links TRBV30 to TRBJ1-1; 8 nucleotides align to TRBD1. This TCR was sampled from a man aged 55 to 70 with acute or convalescent COVID-19. The CDR3 DNA sequence: TGTGCCTGGAACCCGGGACAGGATAACACTGAAGCTTTCTTT. Residues: CAWNPGQDNTEAFF.